The clone carrying this T cell receptor (beta chain) came up many times. These data belong to a study of regulatory T cells in long-lasting Graves disease. At the level of the study: The antithyroid drugs taken by newly diagnosed Graves' patients had been used for under 3 months.

Noted time point: newly diagnosed GD, antithyroid drugs for less than 3 months. From RNA extracted from PBMCs, the TCR library was made. CDR3-region Arm-PCR and iRepertoire HTBI primers produced the TCR beta libraries. TCRdb passed the multiplex PCR reads through MiXCR, listing each CDR3 protein once. Of around 320,000 distinct CDR3 sequences in the sample, approximately 15% were seen once. V gave up 1 base and J gave up 7 bases, with 5 bases separating them. The CDR3 sequence is 12 residues long. From germline, CDR1 is SEHNR and CDR2 FQNEAQ (reference sequence). This same sample was also part of a study on T cells in Graves' hyperthyroidism and ophthalmopathy. From that paper: The HTBI primer set served for first-round RT-PCR of the TCR CDR3.

The TCR originated in a man aged 35 to 55 with Graves disease. V usage is TRBV7-9 and J usage is TRBJ1-3; D possibly corresponds to TRBD1 (5 bases). This specimen was peripheral blood mononuclear cells (PBMCs), taken at new diagnosis, from a patient treated with antithyroid drugs. The CDR3 loop is CASSLGGNTIYF. CDR3 nucleotides: TGTGCCAGCAGCTTAGGGGGGAACACCATATATTTT.